This entry concerns a single TCR beta chain. The antigen is unknown. The sample is drawn from a study of T cell responses to AZD1222 COVID-19 vaccine. Whole-study findings and limits: Donors in the cohort were predominantly white British and more often female, and clonal diversity was possibly underestimated. Only a handful of AZD1222 recipients were seropositive at baseline. Nearly half of spike-specific TCRs reportedly target variant regions that are unmutated in the B.1.351 and B.1.1.7 variants. Breadth and depth of Spike-specific TCRs rose after two AZD1222 doses.

This CDR3 has 12 amino acids. CDR1 MNHEY and CDR2 SVGAGI come from the germline V gene. V shed 9 bases and J shed 2 bases, with 10 bases lying between them. The protocol was immunoSEQ multiplex PCR, while the TCRdb copy is restricted to in-frame clones and leaves out a portion. Of some 150,000 clones in the sample, about 90% were seen once. This TCR was recovered from an adult in good health. The gene calls are TRBV6-5 and TRBJ1-2; TRBD1 is a possible D gene (6 bases). The sample consisted of peripheral blood, taken on day 0 of AZD1222 vaccination. The CDR3 protein is CASQTGNYGYTF. In DNA form, the CDR3 reads TGTGCCAGTCAGACAGGCAACTATGGCTACACCTTC.